The source of this T cell receptor beta chain is a study of T cells expressing NK-cell markers. UMI-tagged 5'RACE template switching yielded the TCR beta cDNA. TCRdb re-called the 5' RACE reads and gives one entry per CDR3 protein, without DNA. Its table records about 180,000 distinct CDR3 sequences. This CDR3 is built from 14 residues. Germline CDR1 SEHNR, CDR2 FQNEAQ (reference sequence). Findings and limits, study-wide: Dominant NKG2C+ clonotypes in a handful of donors made up about 1.0-7.0% of CD8+ T cells.

On this clonotype itself: No antigen is known for it.

The origin of this receptor is a woman between 18 and 70 years old in good health. Sequenced sample: blood T cells: a sorted CD56 or NKG2C T cell subset, CD4+ or CD8+ T cells, or bulk PBMC T cells (not recorded which). The chain is built from TRBV7-9 and TRBJ1-2; TCRdb names TRBD1, which stays unverified in the absence of DNA. CDR3 amino acids: CATHVGQSNYGYTF. The variable domain in full, completed from reference TRBV7-9 and TRBJ1-2, reads DTGVSQNPRHKITKRGQNVTFRCDPISEHNRLYWYRQTLGQGPEFLTYFQNEAQLEKSRLLSDRFSAERPKGSFSTLEIQRTEQGDSAMYLCATHVGQSNYGYTFGSGTRLTVV.